Reported below is one TCR beta chain. The antigen remains unidentified. Profiling relied on immunoSEQ multiplex PCR, and the TCRdb table lists in-frame clones only, not all of them. The sample holds some 170,000 clones, roughly nine tenths seen once. Trimming cost V 2 bases and J 1 base, with 7 bases left between them. This CDR3 is built from 14 residues. Looked up from germline, CDR1 is SGHKS and CDR2 is YYEKEE (reference sequence). The data were obtained in a study of T cell responses to AZD1222 COVID-19 vaccine. Study-level points and caveats: Most donors were white British and more were female, and clonal diversity was possibly underestimated.

V is TRBV5-5 and J is TRBJ2-1; TRBD2 is a possible D gene (5 bases). The sequence was collected from an adult in good health. The sample here was peripheral blood, taken on day 0 of AZD1222 vaccination. The CDR3 sequence: CASSLSGSYNEQFF. In DNA, the CDR3 is TGTGCCAGCAGCTTAAGCGGTTCCTACAATGAGCAGTTCTTC.